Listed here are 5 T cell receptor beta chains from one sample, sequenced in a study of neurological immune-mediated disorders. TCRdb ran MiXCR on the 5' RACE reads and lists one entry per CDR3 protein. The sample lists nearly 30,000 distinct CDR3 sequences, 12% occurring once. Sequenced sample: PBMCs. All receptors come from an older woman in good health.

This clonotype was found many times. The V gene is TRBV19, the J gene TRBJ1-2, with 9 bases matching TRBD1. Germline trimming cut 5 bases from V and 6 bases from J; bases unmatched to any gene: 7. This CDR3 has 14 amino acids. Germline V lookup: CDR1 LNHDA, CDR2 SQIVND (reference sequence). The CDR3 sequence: CASSATGGAHGYTF. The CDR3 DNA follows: TGTGCCAGTAGTGCCACAGGGGGCGCCCATGGCTACACCTTC.

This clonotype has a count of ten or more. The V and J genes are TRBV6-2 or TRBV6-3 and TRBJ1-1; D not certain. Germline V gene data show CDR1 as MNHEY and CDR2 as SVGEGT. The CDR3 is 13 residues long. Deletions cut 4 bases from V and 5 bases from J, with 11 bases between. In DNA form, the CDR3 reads TGTGCCAGCAGTTCCAATCCGGGGACTGAAGCTTTCTTT. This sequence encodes CASSSNPGTEAFF.

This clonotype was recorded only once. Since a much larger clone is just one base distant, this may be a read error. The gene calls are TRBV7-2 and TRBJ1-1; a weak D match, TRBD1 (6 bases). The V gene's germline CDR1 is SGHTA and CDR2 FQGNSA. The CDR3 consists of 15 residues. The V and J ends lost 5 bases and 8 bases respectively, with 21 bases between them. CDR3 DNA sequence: TGTGCCAGCAGCCCGAGGGCAGGGGCAGTACCCGAAGCTTTCTTT. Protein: CASSPRAGAVPEAFF.

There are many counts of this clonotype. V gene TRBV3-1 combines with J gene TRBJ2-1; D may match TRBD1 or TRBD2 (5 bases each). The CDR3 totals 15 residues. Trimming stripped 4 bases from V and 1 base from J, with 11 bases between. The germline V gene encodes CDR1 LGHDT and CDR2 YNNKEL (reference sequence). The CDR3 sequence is CASSRAGSSYNEQFF. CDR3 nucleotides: TGTGCCAGCAGCCGCGCAGGGAGTTCCTACAATGAGCAGTTCTTC.

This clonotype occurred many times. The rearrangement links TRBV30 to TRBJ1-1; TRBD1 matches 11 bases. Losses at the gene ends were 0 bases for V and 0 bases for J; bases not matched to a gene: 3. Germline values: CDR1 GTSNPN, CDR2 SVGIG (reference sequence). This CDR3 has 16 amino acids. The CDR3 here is CAWSVRTGGVNTEAFF. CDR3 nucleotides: TGTGCCTGGAGTGTTCGGACAGGGGGCGTGAACACTGAAGCTTTCTTT.